These 4 T cell receptor beta chains were all obtained from the same sample, sequenced in a study of blood T cell repertoires in COVID-19. Sequenced by immunoSEQ multiplex PCR; TCRdb stores in-frame clones only, minus some. The top ten clones hold 27% of a sample with more than 200,000 clones, roughly 83% of them seen once. Sequences were obtained from peripheral blood. The origin of the receptors is a man aged 35 to 55 with acute or convalescent COVID-19.

The V gene is TRBV9, the J gene TRBJ2-3, with a tentative D call TRBD1 (6 bases). The V gene's germline CDR1 is SGDLS and CDR2 YYNGEE. The CDR3 has 15 amino acids. The ends were cut back, 6 bases at V and 0 bases at J, with 14 bases in the middle. CDR3: CASTGTPFSTDTQYF. The CDR3 DNA follows: TGTGCCAGCACCGGGACACCCTTTAGCACAGATACGCAGTATTTT.

The V call is TRBV5-4, the J call TRBJ2-5; D perhaps matches TRBD1 (5 bases). Germline CDR1 and CDR2: SGHNT and YYREEE (reference sequence). The CDR3 has 14 residues. Trimming took 0 bases from V and 2 from J, leaving 8 bases between them. CDR3 in DNA: TGTGCCAGCAGCTTGGCAGGGAATCAAGAGACCCAGTACTTC. It yields the protein CASSLAGNQETQYF. The full variable domain, completed using reference TRBV5-4 and TRBJ2-5, is ETGVTQSPTHLIKTRGQQVTLRCSSQSGHNTVSWYQQALGQGPQFIFQYYREEENGRGNFPPRFSGLQFPNYSSELNVNALELDDSALYLCASSLAGNQETQYFGPGTRLLVL.

V usage is TRBV28 and J usage is TRBJ2-1, with 9 nucleotides matching TRBD2. The CDR3 sequence is 17 residues long. The germline CDR1 and CDR2 sequences are MDHEN and SYDVKM. V shed 2 bases, J shed 10 bases, and the junction held 15 bases outside the gene matches. In DNA, the CDR3 is TGTGCCAGCAGTTTACTCGGTAGCGGGAGCCCAGGAGGAGAGCAGTTCTTC. It encodes CASSLLGSGSPGGEQFF.

The chain is built from TRBV19 and TRBJ1-4, with 8 bases matching TRBD1. Germline V gives CDR1 LNHDA, CDR2 SQIVND (reference sequence). J was trimmed by 8 bases and V by 5 bases; bases with no gene match: 1. The CDR3 contains 12 residues. The CDR3 DNA is TGTGCCAGTAGTCGGGACAGGGAAAAACTGTTTTTT. This encodes CASSRDREKLFF.